A single count supports the clone carrying this TCR beta chain. The data derive from a study of PD-L1 blockade in urothelial cancer. Turning to the study itself: A median blood sample held approximately 140,000 T cells and approximately 84,000 unique TCRs.

In each PCR, synthetic TCR analog templates were spiked in. Method: immunoSEQ multiplex PCR; TCRdb's copy keeps in-frame clones and lacks some. Of 66,000 or so clones in the sample, 88% were seen once. Germline-derived CDR1 and CDR2 are SGHNT and YENEEA. CDR3 length equals 13 residues. Trimming cost V 0 bases and J 7 bases, with 7 bases left between them. Time point described: peripheral blood 6 weeks after treatment start. Patients yielded 1 to 8 samples each, pretreatment and on-treatment. Sample: PBMCs, taken around atezolizumab (anti-PD-L1) treatment. The receptor was isolated from a man in his sixties with urothelial cancer. This sequence joins TRBV11-3 and TRBJ2-1; tentative D call: TRBD2 (6 bases). CDR3 protein: CASSLDGSNEQFF. DNA of the CDR3: TGTGCCAGCAGCTTAGACGGGAGTAATGAGCAGTTCTTC.